This TCR beta chain came from a study of response to subunit inactivated influenza vaccine. Study findings and constraints: Authors suggested seasonal influenza vaccinations each recruit few new T cells.

V was clipped by 5 bases and J by 0 bases; unmatched bases: 8. The CDR3 has 17 amino acids. TCRdb recomputed calls from the RT-PCR reads with MiXCR, one row per CDR3 protein. The sample lists about 650,000 distinct CDR3 sequences; 14% were seen once. In its sample, this clonotype was seen many times. Its antigen is not identified. This specimen was PBMCs from blood, taken less than 15 days before vaccination. The chain carries TRBV12-3 or TRBV12-4 and TRBJ2-1; 9 bases line up with TRBD2. The clonotype comes from a man aged 50-59 years who received an inactivated influenza vaccine. This CDR3 reads CASSHGGRGSSYNEQFF. The CDR3 nucleotides read TGTGCCAGCAGTCACGGCGGGAGGGGAAGCTCCTACAATGAGCAGTTCTTC.